The 14 T cell receptor beta chains in this list originate from one sample, sequenced in a study of blood T cell repertoires in COVID-19. The protocol was immunoSEQ multiplex PCR, while the TCRdb copy is restricted to in-frame clones and leaves out a portion. Among over 30,000 clones listed, approximately 77% were seen once. Sequencing was done on a sample of peripheral blood. These receptors were collected from a human donor in a cohort sampled during active COVID-19.

The V gene is TRBV11-2, the J gene TRBJ2-7, with D perhaps TRBD2 (5 bases). The germline V gene has CDR1 SGHAT and CDR2 FQNNGV. This CDR3 has 16 residues. Deletions cut 1 base from V and 4 bases from J, with 17 bases between. In DNA, the CDR3 is TGTGCCAGCAGCTTAGGCCCTAGCAGGCTTTCTTACGAGCAGTACTTC. The encoded protein is CASSLGPSRLSYEQYF.

V usage is TRBV3-1 (or the pseudogene TRBV3-2) and J usage is TRBJ1-2; TRBD1 aligns across 7 bases. Germline CDR1 and CDR2: LGHDT and YNNKEL (reference sequence). CDR3 length: 15 amino acids. With V trimmed by 4 bases and J by 0 bases, 5 bases remained unmatched. CDR3 sequence reads: CASSLTTGTNYGYTF. The CDR3 DNA follows: TGTGCCAGCAGCCTGACGACAGGGACTAACTATGGCTACACCTTC.

This chain joins TRBV5-1 and TRBJ2-4; D remains unclear. Per the germline V gene, CDR1 is SGHRS and CDR2 is YFSETQ. The V end lost 5 bases, the J end lost 5 bases, and 20 bases lay between the germline ends. The CDR3 runs 16 residues. DNA of the CDR3: TGCGCCAGCAGGAGTATGGAGAAGGTCAAGGAAAACATTCAGTACTTC. This translates into CASRSMEKVKENIQYF. The full variable domain, in which reference TRBV5-1 and TRBJ2-4 provide the parts outside the CDR3, is KAGVTQTPRYLIKTRGQQVTLSCSPISGHRSVSWYQQTPGQGLQFLFEYFSETQRNKGNFPGRFSGRQFSNSRSEMNVSTLELGDSALYLCASRSMEKVKENIQYFGAGTRLSVL.

This clone was seen more than once but under ten times. The chain links TRBV7-9 to TRBJ2-5, with D possibly being TRBD2 (6 bases). V was shortened by 4 bases and J by 1 base, with 13 bases between the two germline ends. This CDR3 has 15 residues. The germline V gene encodes CDR1 SEHNR and CDR2 FQNEAQ (reference sequence). The CDR3 coding sequence is TGTGCCAGCAGCTCGATAAGGGACTTCCAAGAGACCCAGTACTTC. This encodes CASSSIRDFQETQYF. Using reference TRBV7-9 and TRBJ2-5 for the parts outside the CDR3, the full variable domain is DTGVSQNPRHKITKRGQNVTFRCDPISEHNRLYWYRQTLGQGPEFLTYFQNEAQLEKSRLLSDRFSAERPKGSFSTLEIQRTEQGDSAMYLCASSSIRDFQETQYFGPGTRLLVL.

In its sample, this clone is medium-sized. This chain links TRBV2 with TRBJ2-7, with 9 bases matching TRBD1. The V segment lost 6 bases and the J segment 7 bases; nucleotides outside the gene matches: 10. The CDR3 contains 14 residues. Germline V CDR1 and CDR2: SNHLY, FYNNEI. Here the CDR3 DNA reads TGTGCCAGCAGCCTAAGGGACAGGGAGTCGGAGCAGTACTTC. As protein: CASSLRDRESEQYF.

The chain couples TRBV19 to TRBJ2-3, with TRBD2 matching over 9 bases. The V gene end was trimmed by 4 bases and the J gene end by 4 bases; junction bases not matched to a gene: 3. In germline, CDR1 is LNHDA, CDR2 SQIVND (reference sequence). The CDR3 consists of 14 residues. CDR3 protein: CASSSGRGSDTQYF. CDR3 nucleotide sequence: TGTGCCAGTAGTAGCGGGAGGGGGTCAGATACGCAGTATTTT.

The rearrangement links TRBV12-5 to TRBJ1-2, with D maybe TRBD1 (6 bases). Germline V lookup: CDR1 LGHNT, CDR2 FRNRAP. Trimming took off 7 bases at V and 8 bases at J, with 17 bases between the two ends. The CDR3 consists of 13 residues. This CDR3 reads CASDRDGALGYTF. In DNA, the CDR3 is TGTGCTAGTGACAGGGACGGAGCGCTCGGCTACACCTTC.

The rearrangement links TRBV18 to TRBJ2-1, with 12 bases identical to TRBD2. V trimming: 5 bases; J trimming: 9 bases; junction bases outside the gene matches: 20. CDR3 length: 19 amino acids. CDR1 is KGHSH, CDR2 LQKENI, per germline. This CDR3 is CASSALATSGRGGGGEQFF. CDR3 coding DNA: TGTGCCAGCTCAGCCCTCGCGACTAGCGGGAGAGGGGGTGGAGGTGAGCAGTTCTTC.

This clone was detected only a few times. The chain has TRBV24-1 and TRBJ2-2; 7 bases agree with TRBD2. CDR3 length equals 14 residues. Germline loops: CDR1 KGHDR, CDR2 SFDVKD. Trimming cost V 8 bases and J 0 bases; bases outside gene matches: 2. As DNA, the CDR3 is TGTGCCACCAAAGCGGGACCGAACACCGGGGAGCTGTTTTTT. Amino acid sequence: CATKAGPNTGELFF.

The chain uses TRBV18 and TRBJ1-1; 7 bases agree with TRBD1. Germline V gene lookup returns CDR1 KGHSH and CDR2 LQKENI. The junction had 4 bases not matched to a gene; V was cut back by 5 bases and J by 1 base. This CDR3 has 14 amino acids. The CDR3, as DNA: TGTGCCAGCTCAACAGGGGTAGGGAACACTGAAGCTTTCTTT. Amino acids: CASSTGVGNTEAFF. The whole variable domain, filled in from reference TRBV18 and TRBJ1-1, reads NAGVMQNPRHLVRRRGQEARLRCSPMKGHSHVYWYRQLPEEGLKFMVYLQKENIIDESGMPKERFSAEFPKEGPSILRIQQVVRGDSAAYFCASSTGVGNTEAFFGQGTRLTVV.

This clone occurred a few times. The chain links TRBV19 to TRBJ1-2; 8 bases map to TRBD1. V dropped 6 bases and J dropped 4; count of bases not matched to a gene: 4. The CDR3 sequence is 13 residues long. In germline, CDR1 is LNHDA, CDR2 SQIVND (reference sequence). The DNA for the CDR3 is TGTGCCAGTAGCCGACAGGGGAGCTATGGCTACACCTTC. This translates into CASSRQGSYGYTF.

The chain couples TRBV10-1 to TRBJ2-7, with TRBD2 matching 9 bases. V was pared by 2 bases and J by 3 bases, with 11 bases of the junction left unmatched. This CDR3 comprises 17 residues. Germline V CDR1 and CDR2: WNHNN, SYGVQD (reference sequence). The DNA for the CDR3 is TGCGCCAGCAGTGAGCTTAATTGGCGGGAGGGAGACTACGAGCAGTACTTC. Translated: CASSELNWREGDYEQYF.

This sequence joins TRBV6-2 or TRBV6-3 and TRBJ2-3, with D perhaps matching TRBD2 (5 bases). Trimming cost V 3 bases and J 8 bases, with 9 bases left between them. CDR3 length: 12 amino acids. Germline V lookup: CDR1 MNHEY, CDR2 SVGEGT. The chain's CDR3 is CASSYRRGTQYF. In DNA, the CDR3 is TGTGCCAGCAGTTATAGACGGGGTACGCAGTATTTT.

CDR3 in DNA: TGCGCCAGCAGCTTGGGGACCGGACAGGGGAGTATCGGTTCACCCCTCCACTTT. As protein: CASSLGTGQGSIGSPLHF. The chain has TRBV5-1 and TRBJ1-6; 9 nucleotides align to TRBD1. J lost 9 bases, V lost 0 bases, and 13 bases had no gene match. The length of the CDR3 is 18 residues. Germline V gene sequence: CDR1 SGHRS, CDR2 YFSETQ.